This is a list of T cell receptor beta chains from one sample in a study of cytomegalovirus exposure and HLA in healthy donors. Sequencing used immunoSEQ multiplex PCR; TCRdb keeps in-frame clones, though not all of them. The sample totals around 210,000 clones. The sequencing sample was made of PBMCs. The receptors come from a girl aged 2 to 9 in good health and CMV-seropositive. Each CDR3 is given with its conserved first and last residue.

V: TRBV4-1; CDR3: CAGSLAGSSYNEQFF
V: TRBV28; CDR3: CASSFWGQSGYEQYF
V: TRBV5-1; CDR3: CASSLGGGGTDTQYF
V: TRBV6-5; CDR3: CASRSRGYTGELFF
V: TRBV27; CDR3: CASSLGQAKNEQFF
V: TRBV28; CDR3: CASSPTTGVESPLHF
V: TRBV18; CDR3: CASSPGTGSYEQYF
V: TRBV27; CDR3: CASGTANTGELFF
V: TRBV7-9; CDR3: CASSLKGVSGNTIYF
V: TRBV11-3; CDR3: CASGPGGKTYNEQFF
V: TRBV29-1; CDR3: CSASLTKAGELFF
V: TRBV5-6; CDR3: CASSLDDTGQGYGYTF
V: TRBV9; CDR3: CASSVGSSGGIYNEQFF
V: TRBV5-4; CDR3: CASSEGQAGQPQHF
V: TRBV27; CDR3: CASSRPTSGRRDEQYF
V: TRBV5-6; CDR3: CASSSGGTGAYEQYF
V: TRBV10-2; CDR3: CASSRDGRLAGFLETQYF
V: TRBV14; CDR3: CASSHHSGTGVRETQYF
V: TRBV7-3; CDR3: CASSYVAGGGYNEQFF
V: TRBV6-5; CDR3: CASSFTGGYEQYF
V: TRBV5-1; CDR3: CASTRGSYNEQFF
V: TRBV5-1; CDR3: CASSGGSNTQDTQYF
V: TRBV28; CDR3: CASTFISGQGATNYGYTF
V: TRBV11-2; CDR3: CASSLSGRYEQYF
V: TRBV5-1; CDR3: CASSPSTPGNQGGAQYF
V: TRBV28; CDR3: CASSLAGYGYTF
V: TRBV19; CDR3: CASSVNSFYNEQFF
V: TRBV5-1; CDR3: CASSLASVNEQFF
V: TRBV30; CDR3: CAWNGQRTYEQYF
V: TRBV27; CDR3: CASSSLRGNRANEQFF
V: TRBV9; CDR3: CASSVAISGANVLTF
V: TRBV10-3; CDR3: CAISDPAGAHYGYTF
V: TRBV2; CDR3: CASRLGQGHGYTF
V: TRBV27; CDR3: CASSLIPRTNEKLFF
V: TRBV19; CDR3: CASSSQGETNYGYTF
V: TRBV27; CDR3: CASSPRGGTNYGYTF
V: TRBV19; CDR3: CASSMSSGQGVTDTQYF
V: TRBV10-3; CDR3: CAISDLLSGNTIYF
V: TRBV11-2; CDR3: CASSLGFLLAGSNEQFF
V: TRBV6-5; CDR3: CASSSRGGLSYEQYF